A selection of T cell receptor beta chains follows, all from one sample in a study of early T cells in non-severe SARS-CoV-2 infection. TCRdb reprocessed the 5' RACE reads with MiXCR, giving one entry per CDR3 protein. Of 70,000 or so distinct CDR3 sequences listed, around 9.1% are singletons. Sequences were derived from whole blood, sampled at baseline. Receptor source: an adult who was a healthcare worker with PCR-confirmed SARS-CoV-2 infection or an uninfected control (not recorded which). CDR3s include the opening cysteine and the closing phenylalanine or tryptophan.

TRBJ2-3	12	TRBV30	CAWSRGTDTQYF
TRBJ2-3	14	TRBV3-1	CASSQAFVTDTQYF
TRBJ1-6	15	TRBV29-1	CSVALTGGVGSPLHF
TRBJ1-6	15	TRBV7-9	CASSNRDRGISPLHF
TRBJ1-5	16	TRBV4-2	CASSQRGERSNQPQHF
TRBJ2-3	17	TRBV7-2	CASSWRLAGTSTDTQYF
TRBJ2-1	13	TRBV6-6	CASQGLAANEQFF
TRBJ2-7	14	TRBV5-1	CASNRQESSYEQYF
TRBJ2-1	16	TRBV6-2/TRBV6-3	CASSQGLAAPYNEQFF
TRBJ1-4	13	TRBV7-9	CASSPNNEGKLFF
TRBJ2-7	15	TRBV7-3	CASSLGQGISYEQYF
TRBJ1-1	15	TRBV7-2	CASSLFQGSNTEAFF
TRBJ2-1	16	TRBV11-2	CASSSQTGSSYNEQFF
TRBJ2-3	15	TRBV3-1	CASSPGRGGADTQYF
TRBJ1-6	15	TRBV10-3	CAISESGQGASPLHF
TRBJ2-7	13	TRBV12-3/TRBV12-4	CASSLSQTYEQYF
TRBJ2-5	16	TRBV19	CASSPPGLAHQETQYF
TRBJ1-1	11	TRBV3-1	CATRHRGEAFF
TRBJ1-1	15	TRBV7-6	CASSLTGQGHTEAFF
TRBJ2-1	13	TRBV7-8	CASSSDREAEQFF
TRBJ2-5	13	TRBV10-3	CAISERVMETQYF
TRBJ1-1	14	TRBV18	CASSLAGGTTEAFF
TRBJ2-5	15	TRBV6-2/TRBV6-3	CASSPRGGGEETQYF
TRBJ2-1	16	TRBV7-3	CASSPRLAGSYNEQFF
TRBJ1-2	15	TRBV12-3/TRBV12-4	CASSLERGRNYGYTF
TRBJ2-1	14	TRBV7-7	CASSLASLGNEQFF
TRBJ2-7	11	TRBV20-1	CSAGDREGQYF
TRBJ2-7	15	TRBV6-2/TRBV6-3	CASSNRLVGAYEQYF
TRBJ2-3	15	TRBV6-1	CASRTTGGTLNTQYF
TRBJ2-7	13	TRBV12-3/TRBV12-4	CASSPQGSYEQYF
TRBJ2-7	12	TRBV20-1	CSARQGITEQYF
TRBJ2-3	14	TRBV4-3	CASSQDIFENTQYF
TRBJ1-2	13	TRBV7-9	CASSLETVYGYTF
TRBJ1-6	16	TRBV7-2	CASSLYRSSYNSPLHF
TRBJ1-5	14	TRBV12-3/TRBV12-4	CASSFSETDQPQHF
TRBJ1-2	16	TRBV3-1	CASSPGTVSSNYGYTF
TRBJ1-1	11	TRBV5-1	CASSGTGEAFF
TRBJ2-5	13	TRBV9	CASSVGGGETQYF
TRBJ2-1	16	TRBV4-1	CASSLVFIKTYNEQFF
TRBJ2-3	15	TRBV19	CASSTSGRSTDTQYF
TRBJ2-4	18	TRBV5-1	CASSLEAGGYLAKNIQYF
TRBJ2-5	15	TRBV5-1	CASSVSAGVQETQYF
TRBJ2-3	15	TRBV20-1	CSASDLAGMTDTQYF
TRBJ1-1	16	TRBV7-9	CASSRTPVGGDTEAFF
TRBJ2-5	15	TRBV5-1	CASSLPSGGKETQYF
TRBJ1-1	16	TRBV7-9	CASSLVGYRGETEVFF
TRBJ2-7	14	TRBV5-1	CASGSSGGSYEQYF
TRBJ1-6	18	TRBV27	CASRLGGDLRSYNSPLHF
TRBJ2-7	15	TRBV4-2	CASSQETGISYEQYF
TRBJ2-1	11	TRBV2	CASSARNEQFF
TRBJ2-7	14	TRBV20-1	CSARNPGSSYEQYF
TRBJ2-7	14	TRBV19	CVSSLAGGVYEQYF
TRBJ2-1	17	TRBV18	CASSRSDRVSSYNEQFF
TRBJ2-7	14	TRBV15	CATSRDPSGYEQYF
TRBJ1-2	13	TRBV5-4	CASSLTGGDGYTF
TRBJ1-5	12	TRBV6-1	CASSQRYQPQHF
TRBJ2-3	14	TRBV11-3	CASSPSLLADTQYF